The 17 T cell receptor beta chains listed next were all sequenced from one sample in a study of T cell responses to AZD1222 COVID-19 vaccine. TCRdb keeps only in-frame clones here, not all; method: immunoSEQ multiplex PCR. The sample records fewer than 130,000 clones, about 85% being singletons. The sequencing used peripheral blood, collected 28 days after the second AZD1222 dose. The source is an adult who received the AZD1222 COVID-19 vaccine.

This chain connects TRBV13 to TRBJ2-7; 9 bases are shared with TRBD1. The CDR3 spans 16 residues. Trimming at V came to 5 bases and at J to 4 bases, leaving 12 bases not matched to a gene. Germline-derived CDR1 and CDR2 are PRHDT and FYEKMQ (reference sequence). The CDR3 DNA reads as TGTGCCAGCAGCCCCCAGGGACAGGGTAAAGGGTACGAGCAGTACTTC. It translates to CASSPQGQGKGYEQYF.

This clone was seen a handful of times. For the CDR3, the DNA is TGTGCCAGCAGCCACGGGAACAGTGGGTACGAGCAGTACTTC. Its protein product is CASSHGNSGYEQYF. This chain links TRBV6-2 or TRBV6-3 with TRBJ2-7; D may be TRBD2 (5 bases). The V gene's germline CDR1 is MNHEY and CDR2 SVGEGT. The CDR3 is 14 amino acids. The V end lost 6 bases, the J end lost 4 bases, and 16 bases lay between the germline ends.

The J gene is TRBJ1-3, the V gene TRBV11-2; TRBD1 agrees at 9 bases. The CDR3 length is 14 residues. Germline V lookup: CDR1 SGHAT, CDR2 FQNNGV. With V trimmed by 3 bases and J by 7 bases, 4 bases remained unmatched. CDR3 region: CASSFGDRENTIYF. For the CDR3, the DNA is TGTGCCAGCAGCTTTGGGGACAGGGAGAACACCATATATTTT.

The V gene is TRBV7-3, the J gene TRBJ2-6; no clear D. V dropped 5 bases and J dropped 0 bases, with 5 bases sitting between them. Germline V gene sequence: CDR1 SGHTA, CDR2 FQGTGA. The CDR3 has 14 amino acids. This CDR3 reads CASSPSSGANVLTF. CDR3 nucleotides: TGTGCCAGCAGCCCAAGCTCTGGGGCCAACGTCCTGACTTTC.

The V gene is TRBV19, the J gene TRBJ2-1; 11 nucleotides match TRBD2. The CDR3 loop spans 17 amino acids. CDR1 is LNHDA and CDR2 is SQIVND in the germline V gene (reference sequence). V dropped 4 bases and J dropped 3; count of bases not matched to a gene: 8. DNA of the CDR3: TGTGCCAGTAGTAGCCAGACTAGCGGGACAAGCTACAATGAGCAGTTCTTC. Translation: CASSSQTSGTSYNEQFF.

This clone occurred a few times. J is TRBJ1-2 and V is TRBV30; D might be TRBD1 (5 bases). The CDR3 consists of 12 residues. The germline V and J ends were trimmed by 5 bases and 4 bases, with 11 bases remaining between them. Germline CDR1 and CDR2: GTSNPN and SVGIG (reference sequence). CDR3 sequence reads: CAWAPGGYGYTF. The CDR3 DNA sequence: TGTGCCTGGGCCCCGGGGGGCTATGGCTACACCTTC.

This clone was counted once. The J gene is TRBJ2-6, the V gene TRBV5-1, with D possibly TRBD1 on 6 matching bases. Germline assignment: CDR1 SGHRS and CDR2 YFSETQ. The V end lost 3 bases, the J end lost 1 base, and 8 bases lay between the germline ends. The CDR3 spans 15 residues. CDR3 loop: CASSSGVSGANVLTF. For the CDR3, the DNA is TGCGCCAGCAGCTCAGGGGTTTCTGGGGCCAACGTCCTGACTTTC. Full variable domain (remainder filled in from reference TRBV5-1 and TRBJ2-6): KAGVTQTPRYLIKTRGQQVTLSCSPISGHRSVSWYQQTPGQGLQFLFEYFSETQRNKGNFPGRFSGRQFSNSRSEMNVSTLELGDSALYLCASSSGVSGANVLTFGAGSRLTVL.

The chain has TRBV7-2 and TRBJ2-7; 8 bases line up with TRBD1. Trimming removed 4 bases from V and 2 bases from J; junction bases left unmatched: 4. Germline V gene lookup returns CDR1 SGHTA and CDR2 FQGNSA. The CDR3 covers 14 residues. CDR3 residues: CASSSTGGPYEQYF. CDR3 sequence (DNA): TGTGCCAGCAGCTCAACAGGGGGTCCCTACGAGCAGTACTTC.

The rearrangement links TRBV11-3 to TRBJ1-1, with 9 bases that match TRBD1. This CDR3 region has 15 residues. V gave up 5 bases and J gave up 6 bases; unmatched junction bases: 10. Germline lookup yields CDR1 SGHNT and CDR2 YENEEA. CDR3 in DNA: TGTGCCAGCAGCGCCGTGACAGGGGGGCGCTCTGAAGCTTTCTTT. Protein product: CASSAVTGGRSEAFF.

The rearrangement joins TRBV27 to TRBJ2-5; a weak D match, TRBD2 (6 bases). Germline CDR1 MNHEY, CDR2 SMNVEV (reference sequence). Trimming cost V 5 bases and J 0 bases, with 13 bases left between them. The CDR3 is 15 amino acids. CDR3 loop: CASSIISGYQETQYF. In DNA, the CDR3 is TGTGCCAGCAGTATAATCAGCGGGTACCAAGAGACCCAGTACTTC.

The chain has TRBV4-1 and TRBJ2-7; D unclear. V dropped 6 bases and J dropped 0 bases, with 15 bases sitting between them. The CDR3 length is 15 residues. Germline CDR1 reads MGHRA; CDR2 reads YSYEKL. The CDR3 DNA is TGCGCCAGCAGTCAGAAGGGATCAGGCTCCTACGAGCAGTACTTC. As protein: CASSQKGSGSYEQYF.

CDR3 residues: CASSSFAGGPYGYTF. CDR3 nucleotides: TGTGCCAGCAGTTCTTTCGCAGGGGGCCCCTATGGCTACACCTTC. The rearrangement links TRBV28 to TRBJ1-2; 8 positions match TRBD1. V was pared by 4 bases and J by 4 bases, with 8 bases of the junction left unmatched. Germline V gene data show CDR1 as MDHEN and CDR2 as SYDVKM. The CDR3 extends over 15 amino acids.

This rearrangement joins TRBV6-6 to TRBJ2-5; 12 nucleotides agree with TRBD2. Germline loops: CDR1 MNHNY, CDR2 SVGAGI (reference sequence). V lost 4 bases to trimming and J lost 1 base; unmatched junction nucleotides: 1. The CDR3 consists of 15 residues. The CDR3 is CASSSGLAGQETQYF. CDR3 nucleotide sequence: TGTGCCAGCAGTTCGGGACTAGCGGGCCAAGAGACCCAGTACTTC.

The chain joins TRBV6-1 to TRBJ2-7; a weak D match, TRBD1 (5 bases). The CDR3 contains 16 residues. The V and J ends lost 6 bases and 4 bases respectively, with 22 bases between them. Per the germline V gene, CDR1 is MNHNS and CDR2 is SASEGT. The chain's CDR3 is CASRENQGRAYYEQYF. As DNA, the CDR3 is TGTGCCAGCAGGGAAAATCAGGGTCGAGCTTATTACGAGCAGTACTTC.

The rearrangement uses TRBV28 and TRBJ2-2, with 9 bases matching TRBD1. This CDR3 is 16 amino acids long. Germline assignment: CDR1 MDHEN and CDR2 SYDVKM. V lost 4 bases and J lost 5; bases outside the gene matches: 8. In DNA, the CDR3 is TGTGCCAGCAGTTCGGGGACAGGGTTCTCGACCGGGGAGCTGTTTTTT. It encodes CASSSGTGFSTGELFF.

The genes are TRBV7-7 and TRBJ2-1; 11 bases agree with TRBD1. The germline V gene encodes CDR1 SSHAT and CDR2 FNYEAQ (reference sequence). V trimming: 5 bases; J trimming: 6 bases; junction bases outside the gene matches: 6. The CDR3 has 15 amino acids. CDR3 nucleotides: TGTGCCAGCAGCCGCGGACAGGGGGCGCCCAATGAGCAGTTCTTC. Its protein product is CASSRGQGAPNEQFF.

The chain recombines TRBV6-5 with TRBJ1-3, with 7 bases lining up with TRBD1. The CDR3 runs to 14 residues. The V segment lost 6 bases and the J segment 3 bases; nucleotides outside the gene matches: 5. Germline V lookup: CDR1 MNHEY, CDR2 SVGAGI. CDR3 loop: CASRADRVGNTIYF. The DNA of the CDR3 is TGTGCCAGCAGGGCCGACAGGGTTGGAAACACCATATATTTT.